The next 16 T cell receptor beta chains were all read from a single sample in a study of read filtering for tumor transcriptome and immune sequencing. This library used roughly 0.4 ug RNA and molecular barcoded adaptors spanning alpha/delta and beta/gamma chains. TCRdb fed the reads into MiXCR, producing one record per CDR3 protein. The table has 30,000 to 45,000 distinct CDR3 sequences, roughly an eighth seen once. The source material was a population of CD138-negative cells sorted from bone marrow. The receptors were gathered from a donor at least 40 years old with multiple myeloma.

There are many counts of this clonotype. This sequence joins TRBV6-5 and TRBJ2-4; a weak D match, TRBD2 (5 bases). Trimming removed 0 bases from V and 8 bases from J, with 14 bases in between. The CDR3 runs 15 residues. Germline V gene sequence: CDR1 MNHEY, CDR2 SVGAGI. The CDR3 loop reads CASSYSVRPEDIQYF. The CDR3, as DNA: TGTGCCAGCAGTTACTCGGTTCGACCGGAGGACATTCAGTACTTC.

The chain employs TRBV30 and TRBJ2-1, with a weak D call TRBD2 (5 bases). The V gene lost 1 base and the J gene lost 3 bases, with 10 bases spanning the gap. This CDR3 region has 14 residues. In germline, CDR1 is GTSNPN, CDR2 SVGIG (reference sequence). The CDR3, as DNA: TGTGCCTGGAGTGAGGACTCCAACTACAATGAGCAGTTCTTC. It encodes CAWSEDSNYNEQFF.

A word on this clonotype: A far larger clone is a single base away, which makes a read error likely. The V and J genes are TRBV7-9 and TRBJ2-1, with TRBD2 identical over 15 bases. Germline V CDR1 and CDR2: SEHNR, FQNEAQ (reference sequence). CDR3 length equals 18 residues. CDR3 coding DNA: TGTACCAGCAGCCGTGGGACTAGCGGGGGGCCAGTCTACAATGAGCAGTTCTTC. This gives the protein CTSSRGTSGGPVYNEQFF.

This clonotype was seen only a few times. The V call is TRBV9, the J call TRBJ2-2, with a possible D match to TRBD1 (5 bases). Trimming cost V 2 bases and J 6 bases, with 8 bases left between them. This CDR3 is built from 13 residues. Per the germline V gene, CDR1 is SGDLS and CDR2 is YYNGEE. The CDR3, as DNA: TGTGCCAGCAGCGTCCCAGGGCCCGGGGAGCTGTTTTTT. Its translation: CASSVPGPGELFF.

This clonotype was seen many times. V is TRBV5-1 and J is TRBJ2-7, with D uncertain. Germline V gene data show CDR1 as SGHRS and CDR2 as YFSETQ. V was pared by 0 bases and J by 7 bases, with 17 bases between. This CDR3 contains 15 residues. In DNA form, the CDR3 reads TGCGCCAGCAGCTTGGAAGACCCCGTCCTACGGGAGCAGTACTTC. Translated, it gives CASSLEDPVLREQYF. Full variable domain (rest looked up from reference TRBV5-1 and TRBJ2-7): KAGVTQTPRYLIKTRGQQVTLSCSPISGHRSVSWYQQTPGQGLQFLFEYFSETQRNKGNFPGRFSGRQFSNSRSEMNVSTLELGDSALYLCASSLEDPVLREQYFGPGTRLTVT.

This clonotype has a count of ten or more. This sequence joins TRBV7-9 and TRBJ2-1; D remains ambiguous. Trimming shortened V by 1 base and J by 5 bases, and 6 bases separated the two germline ends. The CDR3 has 13 residues. Germline CDR1 reads SEHNR; CDR2 reads FQNEAQ (reference sequence). CDR3 region: CASSLGSHNEQFF. The DNA of the CDR3 is TGTGCCAGCAGCTTAGGCAGCCACAATGAGCAGTTCTTC.

Many counts were recorded for this clonotype. The CDR3: CASSLIPGRNTEAFF. The DNA for the CDR3 is TGTGCCAGCAGCTTAATCCCCGGCAGAAACACTGAAGCTTTCTTT. The chain joins TRBV11-2 to TRBJ1-1; D gene ambiguous. This CDR3 is 15 amino acids long. The V end was cut by 2 bases, the J end by 2 bases, with 12 bases between. From germline, CDR1 is SGHAT and CDR2 FQNNGV.

Ten or more counts support this clonotype. The chain combines TRBV30 with TRBJ1-2, with TRBD1 as a possible D gene (6 bases). CDR3 length: 14 amino acids. The V and J ends lost 1 base and 7 bases respectively, with 16 bases between them. Germline V gene lookup returns CDR1 GTSNPN and CDR2 SVGIG (reference sequence). The CDR3 protein is CAWSGNYRDFGYTF. CDR3 DNA sequence: TGTGCCTGGAGTGGGAACTACAGGGATTTTGGCTACACCTTC.

In its sample, this clonotype was seen many times. The CDR3 is CASSGTGNTGELFF. The DNA for the CDR3 is TGTGCCAGCAGTGGGACAGGGAACACCGGGGAGCTGTTTTTT. The chain uses TRBV12-3 or TRBV12-4 and TRBJ2-2; 8 bases align to TRBD1. V gave up 5 bases and J gave up 1 base; unmatched junction bases: 0. The CDR3 totals 14 residues.

This clonotype was counted at least ten times. The chain employs TRBV5-1 and TRBJ1-1, with unresolved D. CDR3 length: 14 amino acids. CDR1 is SGHRS, CDR2 YFSETQ, per germline. V was shortened by 2 bases and J by 1 base, with 9 bases between the two germline ends. The CDR3 protein is CASSFGLRNTEAFF. As DNA, the CDR3 is TGCGCCAGCAGCTTCGGACTGAGGAACACTGAAGCTTTCTTT.

This clonotype was seen ten or more times. This chain links TRBV12-3 or TRBV12-4 with TRBJ1-4; no definite D call. CDR3 size: 14 residues. Trimming removed 6 bases at V and 13 bases at J, with 21 bases between. The DNA for the CDR3 is TGTGCCAGCAGGACTAATTCTCGCCAGCTCAGACTGTTTTTT. Protein product: CASRTNSRQLRLFF.

This clonotype was detected ten times or more. The chain uses TRBV3-1 and TRBJ2-3; D remains ambiguous. The V gene's germline CDR1 is LGHDT and CDR2 YNNKEL (reference sequence). CDR3 length: 15 residues. Trimming cost V 1 base and J 1 base, with 9 bases left between them. The CDR3 coding sequence is TGTGCCAGCAGCCAAGGTAACTCCCGCACAGATACGCAGTATTTT. Protein: CASSQGNSRTDTQYF.

This clonotype has at least ten counts. The rearrangement links TRBV6-5 to TRBJ2-1; D not resolved. V shed 9 bases and J shed 6 bases, with 15 bases lying between them. The CDR3 has 13 residues. The V gene's germline CDR1 is MNHEY and CDR2 SVGAGI. This CDR3 reads CASFPMGGNEQFF. CDR3 coding DNA: TGTGCCAGTTTCCCGATGGGTGGCAATGAGCAGTTCTTC.

In its sample, this clonotype was seen many times. This chain connects TRBV6-2 or TRBV6-3 to TRBJ2-1; 9 positions match TRBD2. The germline V gene has CDR1 MNHEY and CDR2 SVGEGT. V was pared by 6 bases and J by 9 bases, with 9 bases of the junction left unmatched. The CDR3 is 14 residues long. The CDR3 DNA reads as TGTGCCAGCAGGGCCGCGGGGGGGTCTGGTGAGCAGTTCTTC. Protein: CASRAAGGSGEQFF.

This clonotype was detected many times. Written as DNA, the CDR3 is TGTGCCAGCAGCTTACGGCGGGAGGGGAAAAATGAGCAGTTCTTC. Translated, it gives CASSLRREGKNEQFF. This sequence joins TRBV7-8 and TRBJ2-1, with 9 bases fitting TRBD2. Germline CDR1 is SGHVS and CDR2 is FQNEAQ. The CDR3 is made up of 15 amino acids. Trimming cost V 2 bases and J 7 bases; bases outside gene matches: 6.

Concerning this clonotype: Germline is not matched at one junction end, which may reflect a read error. This rearrangement joins TRBV11-2 to TRBJ2-5; unclear D gene. The V gene's germline CDR1 is SGHAT and CDR2 FQNNGV. The CDR3 length is 11 residues. CDR3 loop: CASSHQETRYF. CDR3 bases: TGTGCCAGCAGCCACCAAGAGACCCGGTACTTC.